The text below deals with one T cell receptor beta chain. The source of the sample is a study of blood T cell repertoires in COVID-19. Study-wide context: Whether acute or convalescent, the COVID-19 samples came from the United States, Italy and Spain.

The CDR3 is made up of 15 amino acids. Trimming removed 7 bases from V and 6 bases from J; junction bases left unmatched: 9. Germline V gene data show CDR1 as LNHDA and CDR2 as SQIVND (reference sequence). In the authors' workflow: Reference gene primer amplification yielded estimated nucleated cell counts. Here immunoSEQ multiplex PCR was the method, and the copy in TCRdb shows in-frame clones only, minus some. The D gene and trimming were derived from the DNA, and the V and J assignments and clone size from that table. In the table there are under 250,000 clones, approximately 78% of which are singletons.

V gene TRBV19 combines with J gene TRBJ2-2; 9 bases align to TRBD2. The receptor was derived from a woman in her late teens or twenties with acute or convalescent COVID-19. The sequenced sample was peripheral blood. CDR3 in DNA: TGTGCCAGTATTAGCGGGAGTGTTTCGGCCGGGGAGCTGTTTTTT. Amino acids: CASISGSVSAGELFF.